These 13 T cell receptor beta chains were sequenced from one sample in a study of blood T cell repertoires in COVID-19. Profiling relied on immunoSEQ multiplex PCR, and the TCRdb table lists in-frame clones only, not all of them. The table has around 20,000 clones, roughly nine tenths seen once; the top ten hold around 5.5%. Sequenced input: peripheral blood. The receptors come from a human donor in a cohort sampled during active COVID-19.

V and J are TRBV30 and TRBJ2-1; 8 nucleotides agree with TRBD1. Unmatched junction bases numbered 6, after V lost 3 bases and J lost 8 bases. Germline V CDR1 and CDR2: GTSNPN, SVGIG (reference sequence). The CDR3 sequence is 13 residues long. The CDR3 DNA sequence: TGTGCCTGGAGGGACAGGGTAAGGGATGAGCAGTTCTTC. Residues: CAWRDRVRDEQFF.

The genes are TRBV9 and TRBJ2-7, with TRBD1 matching over 10 bases. The germline gives CDR1 SGDLS, CDR2 YYNGEE. J gave up 5 bases and V 6 bases, and 11 bases lay outside the gene matches. The CDR3 consists of 15 residues. The chain's CDR3 is CASTTTGGAYDEQYF. As DNA, the CDR3 is TGTGCCAGCACCACGACAGGGGGCGCTTACGACGAGCAGTACTTC.

This clone was seen a handful of times. The chain joins TRBV28 to TRBJ1-3, with a weak D call TRBD1 (6 bases). The germline gives CDR1 MDHEN, CDR2 SYDVKM. The CDR3 extends over 14 amino acids. Trimming stripped 3 bases from V and 4 bases from J, with 10 bases between. CDR3 DNA: TGTGCCAGCAGTTTTACAGGGACAGGAAACACCATATATTTT. This translates into CASSFTGTGNTIYF. The whole variable domain, remainder taken from reference TRBV28 and TRBJ1-3, is DVKVTQSSRYLVKRTGEKVFLECVQDMDHENMFWYRQDPGLGLRLIYFSYDVKMKEKGDIPEGYSVSREKKERFSLILESASTNQTSMYLCASSFTGTGNTIYFGEGSWLTVV.

The V call is TRBV4-2, the J call TRBJ2-7, with 14 bases fitting TRBD2. The V segment lost 4 bases and the J segment 1 base; nucleotides outside the gene matches: 3. This CDR3 comprises 16 residues. In germline, CDR1 is LGHNA, CDR2 YNFKEQ. Written as DNA, the CDR3 is TGTGCCAGCAGCCGGGGGACTAGCGGGAGTTCCTACGAGCAGTACTTC. Amino acids: CASSRGTSGSSYEQYF.

V usage is TRBV9 and J usage is TRBJ2-1; 7 nucleotides match TRBD2. CDR3 length equals 15 residues. The J segment lost 10 bases and the V segment lost 0 bases, leaving 10 bases of the junction unmatched. CDR1 is SGDLS and CDR2 is YYNGEE in the germline V gene. The CDR3 DNA follows: TGTGCCAGCAGCGTAGTTGGGGGAGGGCCAGGGGAGCAGTTCTTC. It yields the protein CASSVVGGGPGEQFF. Looking up the rest from reference TRBV9 and TRBJ2-1 gives the full variable domain: DSGVTQTPKHLITATGQRVTLRCSPRSGDLSVYWYQQSLDQGLQFLIQYYNGEERAKGNILERFSAQQFPDLHSELNLSSLELGDSALYFCASSVVGGGPGEQFFGPGTRLTVL.

The chain couples TRBV4-1 to TRBJ2-7; tentative D call: TRBD2 (5 bases). Trimming took off 2 bases at V and 2 bases at J, with 13 bases between the two ends. The CDR3 has 15 amino acids. Germline CDR1 and CDR2: MGHRA and YSYEKL. The CDR3 here is CASSQIAQLTYEQYF. The CDR3 region has the DNA TGCGCCAGCAGCCAAATAGCGCAACTAACCTACGAGCAGTACTTC.

The V call is TRBV6-5, the J call TRBJ1-2; TRBD1 matches 9 bases. The CDR3 length is 13 residues. The ends lost 7 bases at V and 2 bases at J; junction bases unmatched: 2. CDR1 and CDR2 from the germline V gene are MNHEY and SVGAGI. The CDR3: CASNGQGNYGYTF. As DNA, the CDR3 is TGTGCCAGCAATGGACAGGGGAACTATGGCTACACCTTC.

The rearrangement uses TRBV10-3 and TRBJ2-7, with 7 nucleotides matching TRBD1. The V gene end was trimmed by 6 bases and the J gene end by 3 bases; junction bases not matched to a gene: 2. The germline gives CDR1 ENHRY, CDR2 SYGVKD. This CDR3 contains 12 residues. As DNA, the CDR3 is TGTGCCATCAGAGGGGACAGCTACGAGCAGTACTTC. Translated, it gives CAIRGDSYEQYF.

The V and J genes are TRBV7-5 and TRBJ1-2; TRBD1, as called in the table, went unchecked against the DNA. TRBV7-5 is recorded as a pseudogene. The CDR3 loop spans 16 amino acids. CDR3 in DNA: TGTGCCAGAAGCTTAGTGTGGTTGGCAGGGGCCTATGGCTACACCTTC. Encoded protein: CARSLVWLAGAYGYTF.

The chain carries TRBV3-1 (or the pseudogene TRBV3-2) and TRBJ2-5, with 7 bases that match TRBD1. Germline-derived CDR1 and CDR2 are LGHDT and YNNKEL (reference sequence). V gave up 0 bases and J gave up 7 bases; unmatched junction bases: 14. This CDR3 has 17 amino acids. The CDR3 here is CASSQERKGASRRTQYF. The DNA for the CDR3 is TGTGCCAGCAGCCAAGAAAGGAAGGGGGCGTCTAGGAGGACCCAGTACTTC.

V and J are TRBV23-1 and TRBJ2-1; D is uncertain. TRBV23-1 belongs to the ORF category, with a function that is uncertain. Deletions cut 4 bases from V and 4 bases from J, with 11 bases between. The CDR3 is 14 residues long. CDR3 DNA sequence: TGCGCCAGCAGTCTCAGCGCCAAATACAATGAGCAGTTCTTC. It specifies CASSLSAKYNEQFF.

The chain combines TRBV28 with TRBJ1-1; the D is unclear. CDR1 and CDR2 from the germline V gene are MDHEN and SYDVKM. The CDR3 is made up of 14 amino acids. The germline V and J ends were trimmed by 2 bases and 0 bases, with 7 bases remaining between them. CDR3 sequence: CASSLATVNTEAFF. The CDR3 DNA sequence: TGTGCCAGCAGTTTAGCCACAGTGAACACTGAAGCTTTCTTT.

The rearrangement links TRBV7-3 to TRBJ2-1; D uncertain. Trimming removed 1 base from V and 8 bases from J, with 15 bases in between. CDR1 and CDR2 from the germline V gene are SGHTA and FQGTGA. The CDR3 runs 15 residues. CDR3 in DNA: TGTGCCAGCAGCTTAAAGAGGAATCCTGCGGATGAGCAGTTCTTC. Residues: CASSLKRNPADEQFF.